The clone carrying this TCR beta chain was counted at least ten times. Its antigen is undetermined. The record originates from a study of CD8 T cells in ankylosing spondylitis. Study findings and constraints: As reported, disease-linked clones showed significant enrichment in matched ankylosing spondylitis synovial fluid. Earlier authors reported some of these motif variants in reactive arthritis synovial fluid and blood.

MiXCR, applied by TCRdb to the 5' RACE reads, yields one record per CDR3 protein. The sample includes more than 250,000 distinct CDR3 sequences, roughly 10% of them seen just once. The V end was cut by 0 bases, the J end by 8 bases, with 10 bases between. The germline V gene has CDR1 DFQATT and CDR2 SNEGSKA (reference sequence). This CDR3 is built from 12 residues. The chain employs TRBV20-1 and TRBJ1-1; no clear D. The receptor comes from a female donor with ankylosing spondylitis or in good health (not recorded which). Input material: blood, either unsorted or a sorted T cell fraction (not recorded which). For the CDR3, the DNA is TGCAGTGCTAGAGAGGCCCTTAGGGAAGCTTTCTTT. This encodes CSAREALREAFF.